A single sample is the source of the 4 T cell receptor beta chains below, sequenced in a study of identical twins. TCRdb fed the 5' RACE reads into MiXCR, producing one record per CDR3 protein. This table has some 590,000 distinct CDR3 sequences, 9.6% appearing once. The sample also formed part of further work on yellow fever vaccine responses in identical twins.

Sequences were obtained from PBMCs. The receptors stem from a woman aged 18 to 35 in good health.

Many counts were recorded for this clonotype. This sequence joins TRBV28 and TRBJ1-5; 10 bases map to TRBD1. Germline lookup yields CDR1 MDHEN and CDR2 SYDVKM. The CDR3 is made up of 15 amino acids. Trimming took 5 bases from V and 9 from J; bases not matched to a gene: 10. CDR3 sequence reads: CASSGDRGPMGPQHF. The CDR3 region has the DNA TGTGCCAGCAGTGGGGACAGGGGCCCCATGGGGCCCCAGCATTTT.

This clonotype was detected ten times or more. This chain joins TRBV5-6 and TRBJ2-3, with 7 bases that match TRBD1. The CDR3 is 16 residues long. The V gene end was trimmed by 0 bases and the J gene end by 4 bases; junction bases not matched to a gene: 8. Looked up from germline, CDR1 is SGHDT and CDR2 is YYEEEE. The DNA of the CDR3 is TGTGCCAGCAGCTTGGTCAGACAGGGCAACGCAGATACGCAGTATTTT. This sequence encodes CASSLVRQGNADTQYF.

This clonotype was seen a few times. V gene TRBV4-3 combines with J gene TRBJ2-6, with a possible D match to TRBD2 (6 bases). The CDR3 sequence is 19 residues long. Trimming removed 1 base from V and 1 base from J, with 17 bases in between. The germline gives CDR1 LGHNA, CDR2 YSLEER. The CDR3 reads CASSQAGGMKLSGANVLTF. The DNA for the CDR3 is TGCGCCAGCAGCCAAGCTGGGGGGATGAAGCTATCTGGGGCCAACGTCCTGACTTTC.

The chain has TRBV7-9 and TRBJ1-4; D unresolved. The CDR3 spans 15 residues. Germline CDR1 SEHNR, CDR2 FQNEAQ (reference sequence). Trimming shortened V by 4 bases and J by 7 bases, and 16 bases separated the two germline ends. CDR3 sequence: CASSSPRPRTEKLFF. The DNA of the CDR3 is TGTGCCAGCAGCTCGCCGCGCCCTAGGACTGAAAAACTGTTTTTT. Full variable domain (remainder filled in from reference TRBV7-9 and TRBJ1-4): DTGVSQNPRHKITKRGQNVTFRCDPISEHNRLYWYRQTLGQGPEFLTYFQNEAQLEKSRLLSDRFSAERPKGSFSTLEIQRTEQGDSAMYLCASSSPRPRTEKLFFGSGTQLSVL.